This TCR beta chain was sequenced in a study of human thymus T cells. Healthy Finnish infants undergoing corrective surgery for congenital heart defects provided the donor material. Half of the eight donors gave about 0.5-1 mL blood during surgery. The V segment lost 1 base and the J segment 8 bases; nucleotides outside the gene matches: 0. This CDR3 is 13 amino acids long. The germline gives CDR1 MNHNS, CDR2 SASEGT. Libraries were prepared by immunoSEQ multiplex PCR; TCRdb keeps only in-frame clonotypes and omits some of them. Here the sample spans tens of thousands of clones, 94% being singletons. This sequence joins TRBV6-1 and TRBJ1-2; 11 bases line up with TRBD1. The sequenced sample consisted of blood. The clonotype originates from a boy younger than two with a congenital heart defect but otherwise immunologically healthy. CDR3 in amino acids: CASSEGTGGGYTF. DNA for the CDR3: TGTGCCAGCAGTGAAGGGACAGGGGGCGGCTACACCTTC.